This T cell receptor (beta chain) was captured in a study of blood T cell repertoires in COVID-19. Looking at the study overall: Nucleic acid was either cDNA or gDNA, and it came from T cells, B-cell-depleted T cells, or PBMCs.

The authors' processing: Researchers report that nucleated cell counts were estimated from reference gene primer amplification. Data came from immunoSEQ multiplex PCR; TCRdb stores just in-frame clones and leaves some out. The V and J calls and clone size were taken over from that table, and D and trimming were inferred from the DNA. The sample yields under 450,000 clones, about 90% seen once. This CDR3 has 15 amino acids. Trimming left V 5 bases short and J 3 bases short, with 16 bases between. Germline V gives CDR1 SGHVS, CDR2 FQNEAQ. Across 24 US areas, participants ranged in age from about 18 to 90 years. Two consecutive negative NP/OP PCR tests, clearance, or resolved symptoms defined Cohort 3 recovery.

The clonotype comes from a woman aged 25 to 39 who had recovered from COVID-19. The sample consisted of PBMCs or T cells enriched from blood (not recorded which). The rearrangement joins TRBV7-8 to TRBJ1-2; D is possibly TRBD1 (6 bases). The CDR3 DNA follows: TGTGCCAGCAGCCCTCAGGGGAGTGGTGACTATGGCTACACCTTC. The encoded protein is CASSPQGSGDYGYTF.